This T cell receptor (beta chain) was obtained from a study of early stage breast cancer tumors. General study findings and limits: Blood repertoires resembled normal breast more than tumor. Commonly generated sequences made up most enriched TCRB sequences shared between patients.

CDR1 is ENHRY, CDR2 SYGVKD, per germline. The CDR3 loop spans 14 amino acids. Trimming removed 3 bases at V and 5 bases at J, with 14 bases between. As for this clone: Its antigen is not identified.

The method was immunoSEQ multiplex PCR; TCRdb's version includes in-frame clones alone and lacks a portion of them. Found here are 25,000 to 35,000 clones, 70% to 75% of them singletons; the top ten hold roughly 4.5%. The sequence was obtained from a person aged 40 to 49 with breast cancer. The sequenced sample was blood. The chain joins TRBV10-3 to TRBJ2-7; weak D call: TRBD2 (6 bases). The CDR3 loop is CAISDGRELDEQYF. The CDR3 DNA sequence: TGTGCCATCAGTGATGGCCGGGAGCTTGACGAGCAGTACTTC.